These T cell receptor beta chains were read from a single sample in a study of cytomegalovirus exposure and HLA in healthy donors. Repertoires were generated with immunoSEQ multiplex PCR, while TCRdb's copy carries only in-frame clones and drops some. This table has over 150,000 clones, 80% to 90% appearing once. The source material was PBMCs. The receptors were sampled from a man between 45 and 60 years old in good health and CMV-seropositive. Each CDR3 is given with its conserved first and last residue. D genes are given only for firm matches. Rows may omit the clone size; those that give it use once, few, many or a size class.

j_call v_call d_call clone_size cdr3_aa cdr3_nt
TRBJ1-3 TRBV7-2 NA few CASSEWMAGSGNTIYF TGTGCCAGCAGTGAATGGATGGCAGGTTCTGGAAACACCATATATTTT
TRBJ2-4 TRBV2 TRBD1 NA CASKPRDRRNIQYF TGTGCCAGCAAACCACGGGACAGGCGGAACATTCAGTACTTC
TRBJ1-3 TRBV4-2 NA few CASSQEKAASIGNTIYF TGTGCCAGCAGCCAAGAAAAAGCGGCCAGTATTGGAAACACCATATATTTT
TRBJ2-7 TRBV6-6 NA few CASSYSAEQYF TGTGCCAGCAGTTACTCGGCCGAGCAGTACTTC
TRBJ2-1 TRBV4-3 NA NA CASSQEPSPYNEQFF TGCGCCAGCAGCCAAGAGCCTAGCCCCTACAATGAGCAGTTCTTC
TRBJ1-3 TRBV10-3 NA NA CAIKDSGNTIYF TGTGCCATCAAAGACAGTGGAAACACCATATATTTT
TRBJ2-1 TRBV28 TRBD2 NA CASSSIAGTSGMSSYNEQFF TGTGCCAGCAGTTCGATCGCCGGGACTAGCGGGATGAGCTCCTACAATGAGCAGTTCTTC
TRBJ2-1 TRBV6-6 NA NA CASSPQTMEQFF TGTGCCAGCAGTCCCCAGACTATGGAGCAGTTCTTC
TRBJ1-4 TRBV27 NA few CASSLDSPTNEKLFF TGTGCCAGCAGTTTGGACAGCCCAACTAATGAAAAACTGTTTTTT
TRBJ2-5 TRBV6-5 NA NA CASSPPGGETQYF TGTGCCAGCAGTCCGCCGGGTGGGGAGACCCAGTACTTC